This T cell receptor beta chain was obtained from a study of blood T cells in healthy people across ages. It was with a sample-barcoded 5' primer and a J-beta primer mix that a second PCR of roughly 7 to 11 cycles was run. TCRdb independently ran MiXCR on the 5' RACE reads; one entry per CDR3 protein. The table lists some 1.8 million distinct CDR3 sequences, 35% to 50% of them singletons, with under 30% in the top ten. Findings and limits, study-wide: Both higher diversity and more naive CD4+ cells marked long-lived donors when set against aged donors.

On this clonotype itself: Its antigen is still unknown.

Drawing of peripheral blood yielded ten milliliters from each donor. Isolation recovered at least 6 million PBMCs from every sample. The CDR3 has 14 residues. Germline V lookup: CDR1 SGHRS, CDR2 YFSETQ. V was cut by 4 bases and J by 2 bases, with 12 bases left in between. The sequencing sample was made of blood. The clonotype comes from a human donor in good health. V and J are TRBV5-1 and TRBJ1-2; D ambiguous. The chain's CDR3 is CASSIGPENYGYTF. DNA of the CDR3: TGCGCCAGCAGCATTGGGCCAGAAAACTATGGCTACACCTTC.